This TCR beta chain appears in the sequencing data of a study of CD8 T cell repertoires and HIV-1 epitope variants. The CDR3 length is 16 residues. The V gene's germline CDR1 is MDHEN and CDR2 SYDVKM. V lost 2 bases and J 5 bases, leaving 16 bases between the germline ends. TCRdb's copy holds only in-frame clones and misses some; the assay was immunoSEQ multiplex PCR. The sample includes 5,500 to 7,000 clones, around three fifths seen only once; the top ten take over 35%. As concerns this clone: Its target is unknown.

Sequencing input: cultured CD8+ T cells derived from PBMCs. The clonotype was recovered from a male donor with HIV. This chain joins TRBV28 and TRBJ2-1; D gene ambiguous. CDR3 protein: CASSLNDPRRNNEQFF. In nucleotides, the CDR3 is TGTGCCAGCAGTTTAAATGACCCCCGCAGGAACAATGAGCAGTTCTTC. Full variable domain (missing parts from reference TRBV28 and TRBJ2-1): DVKVTQSSRYLVKRTGEKVFLECVQDMDHENMFWYRQDPGLGLRLIYFSYDVKMKEKGDIPEGYSVSREKKERFSLILESASTNQTSMYLCASSLNDPRRNNEQFFGPGTRLTVL.